This T cell receptor beta chain was identified in a study of T cell changes during pregnancy in multiple sclerosis. V shed 0 bases and J shed 6 bases, with 4 bases lying between them. The CDR3 loop spans 12 amino acids. The germline CDR1 and CDR2 sequences are SGHNT and YYREEE (reference sequence). Measured with immunoSEQ multiplex PCR; TCRdb has only the in-frame clones, and not every one. The sample consists of roughly 42,000 clones, 90% to 95% of them appearing once. This specimen consisted of CD8+ T cells from peripheral blood mononuclear cells, obtained in the third trimester of pregnancy. This receptor was obtained from a female donor with multiple sclerosis, enrolled in a pregnancy study. The chain has TRBV5-4 and TRBJ2-1; D ambiguous. The CDR3 sequence: CASSLVSNEQFF. CDR3 coding DNA: TGTGCCAGCAGCTTGGTATCCAATGAGCAGTTCTTC. The full variable domain, in which reference TRBV5-4 and TRBJ2-1 provide the parts outside the CDR3, is ETGVTQSPTHLIKTRGQQVTLRCSSQSGHNTVSWYQQALGQGPQFIFQYYREEENGRGNFPPRFSGLQFPNYSSELNVNALELDDSALYLCASSLVSNEQFFGPGTRLTVL.